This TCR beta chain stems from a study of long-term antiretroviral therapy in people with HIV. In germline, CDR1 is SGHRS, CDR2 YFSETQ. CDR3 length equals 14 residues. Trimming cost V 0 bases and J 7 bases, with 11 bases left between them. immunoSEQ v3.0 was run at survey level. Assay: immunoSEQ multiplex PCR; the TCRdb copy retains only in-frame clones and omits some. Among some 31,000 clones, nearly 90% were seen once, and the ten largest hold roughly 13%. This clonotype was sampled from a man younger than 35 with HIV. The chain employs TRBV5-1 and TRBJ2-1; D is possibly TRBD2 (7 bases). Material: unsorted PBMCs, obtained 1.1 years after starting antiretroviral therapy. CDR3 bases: TGCGCCAGCAGCTTGGAAGGGGGGGGGAATGAGCAGTTCTTC. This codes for CASSLEGGGNEQFF.